The TCR beta chain described here comes from a study of PD-1 blockade in classical Hodgkin lymphoma. V was cut by 0 bases and J by 6 bases, with 13 bases left in between. This CDR3 contains 15 residues. Only in-frame clones appear in the TCRdb table, and some are missing; sequencing was by immunoSEQ multiplex PCR. The data show thousands of clones, 45% to 70% seen once. All patients experienced relapse after autologous stem cell transplantation, and brentuximab vedotin exposure was variable. Negative selection with magnets was how CD8+ T cells were isolated from the thawed PBMCs. The gene calls are TRBV23-1 and TRBJ2-3; D possibly corresponds to TRBD1 (5 bases). TRBV23-1 is an ORF, and what it does is uncertain. The TCR sequence derives from a human donor with classical Hodgkin lymphoma. Sample: CD8+ T cells from blood, taken at baseline. This CDR3 reads CASSQSSGQVDTQYF. In DNA, the CDR3 is TGCGCCAGCAGTCAATCGTCAGGGCAAGTGGATACGCAGTATTTT.